Below are 30 T cell receptor beta chains sequenced from a single sample in a study of metastatic and nonmetastatic thyroid tumors. TCRdb ran MiXCR on the PCR reads. Seen here are 7,000 to 9,500 clones, 24% observed once, and the top ten hold roughly a sixth. Each patient came to thyroid surgery without any prior treatment (of any kind). Sequences were obtained from tumor tissue. Receptor source: a female donor with papillary thyroid cancer or a benign thyroid nodule (not recorded which). Some clones in this sample may be carry-over from other donors' samples.

This clone was observed at least ten times. Since a much larger clone is just one base distant, this may be a read error. This CDR3 is also generated by other DNA sequences in the sample. The CDR3 DNA reads TGCGCCAGCAGCTCCCCGGGACTAGCGGACTCCGGAACCATCTTC. Translated, it gives CASSSPGLADSGTIF. The chain couples TRBV11-2 to TRBJ2-1, with 11 bases identical to TRBD2. This CDR3 is 15 amino acids long. Germline V gene data show CDR1 as SGHAT and CDR2 as FQNNGV.

There are a few counts of this clone. J is TRBJ2-7 and V is TRBV2; a possible D gene is TRBD2 (6 bases). Germline V CDR1 and CDR2: SNHLY, FYNNEI. This CDR3 is built from 15 residues. CDR3 bases: TGTGACAGTGGGGGTATCCGGGAGAGGTCCTACGAGCAGTACTTC. Its protein is CDSGGIRERSYEQYF. Full variable domain (missing parts from reference TRBV2 and TRBJ2-7): EPEVTQTPSHQVTQMGQEVILRCVPISNHLYFYWYRQILGQKVEFLVSFYNNEISEKSEIFDDQFSVERPDGSNFTLKIRSTKLEDSAMYFCDSGGIRERSYEQYFGPGTRLTVT.

The chain employs TRBV19 and TRBJ2-7; a possible D gene is TRBD1 (6 bases). The CDR3 length is 14 residues. V was trimmed by 3 bases and J by 3 bases, leaving 12 bases between them. Germline CDR1 reads LNHDA; CDR2 reads SQIVND (reference sequence). CDR3 sequence (DNA): TGTGCCAGTAGTATCCAGGGGACGGGCTACGAGCAGTACTTC. Its protein is CASSIQGTGYEQYF.

This clone turned up a few times. This chain connects TRBV28 to TRBJ2-7; 8 bases fit TRBD2. The CDR3 is 15 residues long. The V gene's germline CDR1 is MDHEN and CDR2 SYDVKM. The V segment lost 5 bases and the J segment 2 bases; nucleotides outside the gene matches: 8. For the CDR3, the DNA is TGTGCCAGCAGTCCCGGCCTAGCGGGTCCCTACGAGCAGTACTTC. Protein: CASSPGLAGPYEQYF.

This clone was recorded at least ten times. V usage is TRBV4-2 and J usage is TRBJ1-6; D is ambiguous. Trimming removed 1 base from V and 4 bases from J, with 14 bases in between. The CDR3 is 17 amino acids. Germline V gene data show CDR1 as LGHNA and CDR2 as YNFKEQ. The CDR3 DNA is TGTGCCAGCAGCCAAGGGGTAGTTTCCCCTTATAATTCACCCCTCCACTTT. This sequence encodes CASSQGVVSPYNSPLHF.

There are many counts of this clone. The V call is TRBV25-1, the J call TRBJ2-5, with TRBD1 identical over 7 bases. The V and J ends lost 3 bases and 2 bases, in that order; junction bases with no gene match: 3. This CDR3 comprises 14 residues. Germline V CDR1 and CDR2: MGHDK, SYGVNS. In DNA, the CDR3 is TGTGCCAGCAGTGAGTCACAGGGGCAAGAGACCCAGTACTTC. This codes for CASSESQGQETQYF.

A note on this clone: At one boundary the junction diverges from the germline segment, which might be a read error. This chain joins TRBV12-3 or TRBV12-4 and TRBJ1-6; D is unclear. The CDR3 runs 12 residues. The CDR3 region has the DNA TGTGCCAGCAGTTCACCTTCTATACCCCTCCAATTT. Its protein is CASSSPSIPLQF.

With regard to this clone: A much larger clone is a single base away; this may be a read error. The V call is TRBV29-1, the J call TRBJ2-5; D uncertain. The V end was cut by 6 bases, the J end by 4 bases, with 6 bases between. Germline loops: CDR1 SQVTM, CDR2 ANQGSEA. CDR3 length equals 10 residues. The CDR3 region has the DNA TGCAGCGTCCGTGTAGAGACCCAGTACTTC. Translation: CSVRVETQYF.

This clone was found once. Relative to the germline gene, one junction end is altered; a read error may explain this. The chain couples TRBV6-2 or TRBV6-3 to TRBJ1-6; D call uncertain. CDR1 is MNHEY, CDR2 SVGEGT, per germline. The length of the CDR3 is 16 residues. CDR3 in DNA: TGTGCCAGCACTTACAAGCCCGCGGGGAGGAATTCACACCTCCAATTT. Its translation is CASTYKPAGRNSHLQF.

This clone counts as medium-sized. The CDR3 region is CASRSGQLRQPAFF. The CDR3 region has the DNA TGTGCCAGCAGATCTGGACAGTTGCGCCAACCAGCTTTCTTT. This sequence joins TRBV12-3 or TRBV12-4 and TRBJ1-1, with D perhaps TRBD1 (6 bases). The germline V and J ends were trimmed by 6 bases and 10 bases, with 21 bases remaining between them. This CDR3 is built from 14 residues.

This clone is medium-sized by share. The rearrangement joins TRBV6-2 or TRBV6-3 to TRBJ1-1; 9 bases are a match to TRBD1. Trimming removed 6 bases from V and 4 bases from J; junction bases left unmatched: 9. The CDR3 covers 15 residues. The germline V gene encodes CDR1 MNHEY and CDR2 SVGEGT. CDR3 DNA sequence: TGTGCCAGCAGCCCCCCGGGACAGGGAGTCACTGAAGCTTTCTTT. It encodes CASSPPGQGVTEAFF.

In this sample, this clone turned up a few times. The chain uses TRBV28 and TRBJ1-6; 9 bases map to TRBD1. Germline V gene data show CDR1 as MDHEN and CDR2 as SYDVKM. The CDR3 contains 16 residues. The V segment lost 6 bases and the J segment 8 bases; nucleotides outside the gene matches: 11. This CDR3 is CASSSLGQGSHSPLHF. The CDR3 DNA is TGTGCCAGCAGCAGTTTAGGACAGGGGAGCCATTCACCCCTCCACTTT.

The rearrangement joins TRBV20-1 to TRBJ2-7; 7 bases map to TRBD2. This CDR3 region has 15 residues. Germline V gene data show CDR1 as DFQATT and CDR2 as SNEGSKA (reference sequence). V was clipped by 3 bases and J by 7 bases; unmatched bases: 15. The CDR3 region is CSASLGGSLLQEQYF. The CDR3 nucleotides are TGCAGTGCTAGTCTCGGCGGGAGCCTTCTACAGGAGCAGTACTTC.

This clone was recorded at least ten times. The chain combines TRBV28 with TRBJ2-1; tentatively, D is TRBD1 or TRBD2 (5 bases each). From germline, CDR1 is MDHEN and CDR2 SYDVKM. Deletions cut 8 bases from V and 15 bases from J, with 20 bases between. The CDR3 length is 12 residues. This chain's CDR3 is CASGEGPRLPFF. CDR3 coding DNA: TGTGCCAGCGGTGAGGGACCACGGTTGCCGTTCTTC.

The chain links TRBV6-1 to TRBJ2-7, with D maybe TRBD2 (6 bases). The CDR3 runs 14 residues. Germline loops: CDR1 MNHNS, CDR2 SASEGT. The V end was cut by 7 bases, the J end by 3 bases, with 16 bases between. CDR3 sequence (DNA): TGTGCCAGCATTAGGAAACAGGACTACTACGAGCAGTACTTC. Its protein product is CASIRKQDYYEQYF.

The sample holds many counts of this clone. The V call is TRBV7-2, the J call TRBJ1-6; D ambiguous. Trimming took 5 bases from V and 7 from J, leaving 21 bases between them. The CDR3 spans 17 residues. In germline, CDR1 is SGHTA, CDR2 FQGNSA. CDR3 nucleotides: TGTGCCAGCAGCCAGACGGCCCTGCGCAATAGAAATTCACCCCTCCACTTT. It translates to CASSQTALRNRNSPLHF.

The table lists this clone with many counts. The rearrangement joins TRBV3-1 to TRBJ1-5; D might be TRBD1 (5 bases). The CDR3 runs to 16 residues. The V end lost 1 base, the J end lost 7 bases, and 17 bases lay between the germline ends. Per the germline V gene, CDR1 is LGHDT and CDR2 is YNNKEL (reference sequence). This CDR3 reads CASSQGIPGAGQPQHF. CDR3 DNA sequence: TGTGCCAGCAGCCAAGGGATACCCGGGGCAGGACAGCCCCAGCATTTT.

The sample holds one count of this clone. A read error may produce the germline difference seen at one junction end. V is TRBV30 and J is TRBJ1-2; D is possibly TRBD1 (5 bases). CDR3 length equals 13 residues. Germline CDR1 GTSNPN, CDR2 SVGIG (reference sequence). The chain's CDR3 is CAWRRGVKFGDTF. The CDR3 DNA sequence: TGTGCCTGGAGAAGAGGGGTGAAATTTGGCGACACCTTC. Drawing the rest from reference TRBV30 and TRBJ1-2, the complete variable domain is SQTIHQWPATLVQPVGSPLSLECTVEGTSNPNLYWYRQAAGRGLQLLFYSVGIGQISSEVPQNLSASRPQDRQFILSSKKLLLSDSGFYLCAWRRGVKFGDTFGSGTRLTVV.

This clone was seen only a few times. V gene TRBV6-1 combines with J gene TRBJ2-1; the D is unclear. The CDR3 has 13 residues. Trimming removed 10 bases from V and 9 bases from J, with 19 bases in between. Germline CDR1 MNHNS, CDR2 SASEGT. The CDR3: CATTDQLLAEQFF. In DNA, the CDR3 is TGTGCCACCACGGACCAACTCCTTGCTGAGCAGTTCTTC.

By its share, this clone is medium-sized. The chain carries TRBV20-1 and TRBJ2-7, with D unresolved. The V gene lost 0 bases and the J gene lost 3 bases, with 6 bases spanning the gap. This CDR3 is 12 amino acids long. Germline V gives CDR1 DFQATT, CDR2 SNEGSKA (reference sequence). The CDR3 loop is CSARDGDYEQYF. DNA for the CDR3: TGCAGTGCTAGAGATGGGGACTACGAGCAGTACTTC.

Worth noting for this clone: Germline is not matched at one junction end, which may reflect a read error. The rearrangement links TRBV7-9 to TRBJ2-3; D might be TRBD2 (6 bases). The CDR3 length is 14 residues. Germline V lookup: CDR1 SEHNR, CDR2 FQNEAQ (reference sequence). CDR3 DNA sequence: TGTGCCAGCAGCCTTACGGCGGGAAAAGATAAGCAGTATTTT. Translated: CASSLTAGKDKQYF.

This clone turned up a few times. This sequence joins TRBV28 and TRBJ1-5, with TRBD1 as a possible D gene (5 bases). This CDR3 region has 16 residues. V was trimmed by 4 bases and J by 1 base, leaving 14 bases between them. Germline values: CDR1 MDHEN, CDR2 SYDVKM. For the CDR3, the DNA is TGTGCCAGCAGTTCCGGGGACCAGGGAAGCAATCAGCCCCAGCATTTT. This gives the protein CASSSGDQGSNQPQHF.

This clone was detected many times. The rearrangement uses TRBV18 and TRBJ1-6; D not resolved. Per the germline V gene, CDR1 is KGHSH and CDR2 is LQKENI. Trimming pared 5 bases from V and 7 bases from J, leaving 12 bases between. This CDR3 is built from 14 residues. CDR3 coding DNA: TGTGCCAGCTCAGAAGACCCCAGGAATTCACCCCTCCACTTT. The encoded protein is CASSEDPRNSPLHF.

This clone was seen many times. The chain employs TRBV7-8 and TRBJ2-2; 12 positions agree with TRBD2. Germline values: CDR1 SGHVS, CDR2 FQNEAQ. CDR3 length equals 17 residues. V was clipped by 3 bases and J by 0 bases; unmatched bases: 2. CDR3 DNA: TGTGCCAGCAGCTTGACTAGCGGGAGACCGAACACCGGGGAGCTGTTTTTT. Its protein product is CASSLTSGRPNTGELFF.

In the case of this clone: One end of the junction varies from germline; a read error may be responsible. The CDR3 nucleotides read TGTGCGAGCAGTGGTTACAGGGCGGGCTACTACAATGAGCCGTTCTTC. Translated, it gives CASSGYRAGYYNEPFF. The genes are TRBV6-1 and TRBJ2-1; TRBD1 is a possible D gene (6 bases). Germline CDR1 and CDR2: MNHNS and SASEGT. The CDR3 sequence is 16 residues long.

This clone was seen ten or more times. The CDR3 DNA reads TGCGCCAGCAGCTTGTCGTTTTCGGGGGGCACTGAAGCTTTCTTT. This sequence encodes CASSLSFSGGTEAFF. This rearrangement joins TRBV5-1 to TRBJ1-1; D might be TRBD1 (5 bases). The length of the CDR3 is 15 residues. CDR1 and CDR2 from the germline V gene are SGHRS and YFSETQ. V was shortened by 1 base and J by 4 bases, with 14 bases between the two germline ends.

The chain is built from TRBV20-1 and TRBJ2-1; D gene ambiguous. Germline CDR1 reads DFQATT; CDR2 reads SNEGSKA (reference sequence). V was clipped by 0 bases and J by 6 bases, with 15 bases between them. CDR3 length equals 15 residues. CDR3 protein: CSARDPGGSGNEQFF. As DNA, the CDR3 is TGCAGTGCTAGAGATCCCGGTGGGTCGGGCAATGAGCAGTTCTTC.

V usage is TRBV2 and J usage is TRBJ1-1; D unresolved. The CDR3 contains 13 residues. Germline loops: CDR1 SNHLY, CDR2 FYNNEI. Trimming removed 4 bases from V and 1 base from J, with 7 bases in between. In DNA form, the CDR3 reads TGTGCCAGCAGTGTCCGGGGGAACACTGAAGCTTTCTTT. This encodes CASSVRGNTEAFF.

The table lists this clone with many counts. This same CDR3 is encoded by further DNA sequences in the sample. The genes are TRBV5-1 and TRBJ2-7, with D possibly being TRBD1 or TRBD2 (5 bases each). Germline loops: CDR1 SGHRS, CDR2 YFSETQ. The CDR3 has 14 amino acids. V shed 4 bases and J shed 4 bases, with 15 bases lying between them. The CDR3, as DNA: TGCGCCAGCAGCGAAAGGGGACCGTCTTACGAGCAGTACTTC. This translates into CASSERGPSYEQYF.

This clone counts as medium-sized (0.01 to 0.1%). The chain links TRBV20-1 to TRBJ1-5, with D uncertain. Germline-derived CDR1 and CDR2 are DFQATT and SNEGSKA (reference sequence). This CDR3 contains 15 residues. V lost 3 bases and J 0 bases, leaving 12 bases between the germline ends. The CDR3 sequence is CSASNRQDSNQPQHF. CDR3 DNA: TGCAGTGCTAGTAACAGACAAGATAGCAATCAGCCCCAGCATTTT.